These 13 T cell receptor beta chains came from one sample sequenced in a study of blood T cells in healthy people across ages. A sample-barcoded 5' primer and a J-beta primer mix were used in a second PCR of about 7 to 12 cycles. From the 5' RACE reads, TCRdb called clonotypes with MiXCR, one entry per CDR3 protein. The sample carries approximately 1,000,000 distinct CDR3 sequences, 40% to 55% recorded once. The material sequenced was blood. Receptors originate from a woman aged 60-75 years in good health.

The table lists this clonotype with a few counts. The gene calls are TRBV7-2 and TRBJ1-6; D perhaps matches TRBD1 (5 bases). V was clipped by 5 bases and J by 7 bases, with 12 bases between them. CDR3 length: 14 amino acids. Germline V lookup: CDR1 SGHTA, CDR2 FQGNSA. The CDR3 spells CASSLGGINSPLHF. CDR3 DNA: TGTGCCAGCAGCCTTGGGGGGATAAATTCACCCCTCCACTTT.

The J gene is TRBJ1-4, the V gene TRBV19; tentative D call: TRBD1 (6 bases). Trimming took off 5 bases at V and 11 bases at J, with 15 bases between the two ends. Germline CDR1 is LNHDA and CDR2 is SQIVND (reference sequence). The CDR3 is 13 amino acids. CDR3 loop: CASSGEATGKLFF. The CDR3 bases are TGTGCCAGTAGTGGGGAGGCTACAGGGAAACTGTTTTTT.

The chain joins TRBV5-1 to TRBJ1-6, with TRBD1 matching 9 bases. The CDR3 consists of 14 residues. The germline V gene has CDR1 SGHRS and CDR2 YFSETQ. With 3 bases clipped from V and 10 bases from J, the junction kept 5 bases outside the gene matches. The CDR3 region is CASSCGTGSSPLHF. In DNA form, the CDR3 reads TGCGCCAGCAGCTGCGGGACAGGGAGCTCACCCCTCCACTTT.

On this clonotype itself: A junction boundary mismatches the germline segment, possibly from a read error. The genes are TRBV3-1 and TRBJ1-1; D possibly corresponds to TRBD1 (5 bases). Germline V gives CDR1 LGHDT, CDR2 YNNKEL (reference sequence). The CDR3 is 14 amino acids. The CDR3 DNA is TGTACCAGCAGCTCGGGGGTCCTGAACACTGAAGCTTTCTTT. This sequence encodes CTSSSGVLNTEAFF. Full variable domain (outside the CDR3, taken from reference TRBV3-1 and TRBJ1-1): DTAVSQTPKYLVTQMGNDKSIKCEQNLGHDTMYWYKQDSKKFLKIMFSYNNKELIINETVPNRFSPKSPDKAHLNLHINSLELGDSAVYFCTSSSGVLNTEAFFGQGTRLTVV.

The chain has TRBV2 and TRBJ2-7; D call uncertain. Matching the DNA end better, TRBJ2-5 makes the J call doubtful. The germline V gene encodes CDR1 SNHLY and CDR2 FYNNEI. The CDR3 runs 14 residues. CDR3 in DNA: TGTGCCAGCAGTGAATTCAGCCCCCTGGAGACCCAGTACTTC. Translating it yields CASSEFSPLETQYF.

This clonotype was counted a few times. The rearrangement joins TRBV9 to TRBJ2-1; 11 bases match TRBD2. Germline V gene data show CDR1 as SGDLS and CDR2 as YYNGEE. The CDR3 loop spans 16 amino acids. V shed 5 bases and J 2 bases; nucleotides not matched to a gene: 6. CDR3 amino acids: CASSTSGSPAYNEQFF. As DNA, the CDR3 is TGTGCCAGCAGTACTAGCGGGAGTCCAGCCTACAATGAGCAGTTCTTC.

This chain links TRBV20-1 with TRBJ2-7; D is possibly TRBD1 or TRBD2 (6 bases each). The germline V and J ends were trimmed by 6 bases and 2 bases, with 14 bases remaining between them. Germline values: CDR1 DFQATT, CDR2 SNEGSKA (reference sequence). The CDR3 runs to 13 residues. The DNA for the CDR3 is TGCAGTGCAAGGAGGGACACTCCCTACGAGCAGTACTTC. It yields the protein CSARRDTPYEQYF.

There are many counts of this clonotype. The chain joins TRBV12-3 or TRBV12-4 to TRBJ1-5; D is ambiguous. With 5 bases removed from V and 10 bases from J, the gap between germline ends came to 15 bases. This CDR3 is built from 13 residues. CDR3 loop: CASSQTWDLPQHF. In DNA, the CDR3 is TGTGCCAGCAGTCAAACGTGGGATCTTCCCCAGCATTTT.

This clonotype was seen just once. J is TRBJ2-2 and V is TRBV11-1, with D possibly TRBD2 on 7 matching bases. This CDR3 contains 16 residues. Trimming cost V 5 bases and J 0 bases, with 13 bases left between them. Germline CDR1 is SGHAT and CDR2 is FQDESV (reference sequence). CDR3 nucleotide sequence: TGTGCCAGCAGCCCCGGGCGGGGGCCGAACACCGGGGAGCTGTTTTTT. Translating it yields CASSPGRGPNTGELFF.

This clonotype came up a few times. A single base separates this from a much larger clone, so it may be a read error. The V gene is TRBV6-1, the J gene TRBJ2-5, with TRBD2 identical over 8 bases. CDR1 and CDR2 from the germline V gene are MNHNS and SASEGT. Trimming cost V 8 bases and J 11 bases; bases outside gene matches: 10. CDR3 length equals 12 residues. The CDR3 sequence is CASGMAGGGQYF. CDR3 DNA sequence: TGTGCCAGCGGAATGGCGGGAGGCGGGCAGTACTTC.

This clonotype came up many times. V gene TRBV20-1 combines with J gene TRBJ2-3, with D tentatively TRBD2 (5 bases). Trimming removed 0 bases at V and 0 bases at J, with 13 bases between. CDR1 DFQATT and CDR2 SNEGSKA come from the germline V gene (reference sequence). This CDR3 comprises 16 residues. The DNA for the CDR3 is TGCAGTGCTAGAGATCTAGCACCCCTCAGCACAGATACGCAGTATTTT. This codes for CSARDLAPLSTDTQYF.

The chain is built from TRBV4-1 and TRBJ2-7; D remains ambiguous. Per the germline V gene, CDR1 is MGHRA and CDR2 is YSYEKL. V lost 1 base to trimming and J lost 0 bases, with 7 bases between them. The CDR3 runs to 14 residues. The CDR3 region has the DNA TGCGCCAGCAGCCAAGTTAGCCACTCCTACGAGCAGTACTTC. Its translation is CASSQVSHSYEQYF.

The genes are TRBV12-3 or TRBV12-4 and TRBJ2-1; weak D call: TRBD2 (6 bases). This CDR3 spans 15 amino acids. The V and J ends lost 2 bases and 5 bases respectively, with 13 bases between them. The CDR3 coding sequence is TGTGCCAGCAGTTTATCCGGGACTGCCAACAATGAGCAGTTCTTC. It codes for CASSLSGTANNEQFF.